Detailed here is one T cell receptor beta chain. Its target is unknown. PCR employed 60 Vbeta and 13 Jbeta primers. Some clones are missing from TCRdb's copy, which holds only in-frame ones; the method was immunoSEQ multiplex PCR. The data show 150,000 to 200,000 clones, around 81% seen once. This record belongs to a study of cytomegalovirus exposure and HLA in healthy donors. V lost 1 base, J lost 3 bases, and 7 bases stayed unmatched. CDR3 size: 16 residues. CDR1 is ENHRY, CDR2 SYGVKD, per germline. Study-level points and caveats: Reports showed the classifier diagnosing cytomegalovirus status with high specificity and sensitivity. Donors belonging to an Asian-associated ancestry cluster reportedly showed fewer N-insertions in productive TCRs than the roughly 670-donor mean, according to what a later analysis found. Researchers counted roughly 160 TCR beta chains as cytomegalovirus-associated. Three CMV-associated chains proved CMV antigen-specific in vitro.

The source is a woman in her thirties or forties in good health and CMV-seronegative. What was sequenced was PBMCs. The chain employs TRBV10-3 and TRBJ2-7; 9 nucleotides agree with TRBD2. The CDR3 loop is CAISEFGLASNYEQYF. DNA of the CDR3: TGTGCCATCAGTGAGTTCGGACTAGCGTCCAACTACGAGCAGTACTTC.